The T cell receptor (beta chain) described here comes from a study of shared clonotypes between healthy human individuals (dated by TCRdb to the early 2020s). Concerning the study at large: Two women and three men aged 18 to 49 years were included in the cohort. To estimate repertoire size and how much clonotype sharing occurs between individuals, the study deeply sequenced the blood TCR repertoires of about five healthy adults. To increase sequencing depth and limit assay-specific biases, different laboratories used diverse techniques to prepare libraries and sequence TCR repertoires. Between about 0.94 and 10 billion PBMCs per donor were obtained by leukapheresis. Overall study results and their limits: Because the study included a small number of donors, the genetic and exposure-history diversity represented was limited. Sampling was limited to blood, and TCR repertoires in tissue likely differ from TCR repertoires in blood. Pairwise subsampling led to the expectation that sequencing depth would affect the degree of clonotype sharing among donors.

Using the deep immunoSEQ assay, TCR CDR3 regions were amplified from genomic DNA by multiplex PCR. Extracted genomic DNA from each cell subset was spread evenly across all wells of several immunoSEQ 96-well plates, with each plate serving as a replicate. For unsorted PBMC, 250 to 350 ng genomic DNA, equal to roughly 33,000 T cell genomes, was loaded into each replicate PCR. Unsorted PBMC genomic DNA was sequenced across ten immunoSEQ deep assay plates. Purified libraries were quantified with a Qubit 3.0 fluorometer, sized on a Bioanalyzer 2100, and re-quantified with the KAPA Library Quantification kit. Every immunoSEQ 96-well plate was sequenced on a separate single-read 150-cycle Illumina NextSeq 550 flow cell. As for how the authors treated the data: Because only junctional sequences without quality scores were contained in the immunoSEQ output, filtering matching that applied to full-length reads could not be performed. To assign V/J genes and CDR3, sequences were annotated using PyIR, a Python wrapper for IgBLAST v1.9, with IMGT germline references. Reads were filtered out if the reads had weak V/J assignments (E-value above 1e-6), no CDR3, stop codons, out-of-frame junctions, or ambiguous translated residues. V3J clonotypes were defined by identical inferred V gene, J gene, and CDR3 amino acid sequence. Percentage overlap between repertoires was computed as shared unique clonotypes divided by the size of the smaller repertoire. RTK rarefaction, the Chao1 estimator, and Recon v2.1 estimates of unobserved clonotypes were used to assess repertoire richness. In TCRdb, the immuneACCESS table is reduced to in-frame sequences with V and J assigned. These tables do not hold every clone; where another copy was compared, an unresolved V gene accounts for under half, and the others remain unexplained. V and J calls and clone size are those listed in that table; D and trimming were worked out from the DNA. For this sample the table gives about half a million clones, of which roughly 80% were detected only once. The ten largest clones add up to approximately 12% of the sample.

The CDR3 spans 9 residues, from the cysteine through the phenylalanine. The DNA shown is the 27-base CDR3, in frame from base 1. The germline V gene (reference sequence) supplies CDR1 MNHNY and CDR2 SVGAGI. Worth noting for this clone: Its antigen remains unidentified. A single base is all that separates this from a far larger clone, so a read error is likely.

Healthy HIV-negative adults with no recently reported acute infections or vaccinations were included as donors. All donors were Caucasian adults living in Nashville, Tennessee, USA. In the unsorted samples, some 94 million PBMCs were counted, and genomic DNA was extracted using the QIAamp DNA Blood Mini kit. Blood was obtained by leukapheresis, after which PBMCs were separated by Ficoll-Histopaque density gradient centrifugation and cryopreserved in liquid nitrogen vapor phase. The sequence is built from TRBV6-6 and TRBJ1-1, with the D gene uncertain. The sequence was obtained from a woman between 40 and 50 years old in good health. Some clones in this sample may be carry-over from other donors' samples. Sequencing input: PBMCs. The CDR3 protein sequence reads: CASSSETFF. In nucleotides, the sequence is TGTGCCAGCAGTTCTGAAACTTTCTTT.